The T cell receptor beta chain under discussion was sequenced for a study of blood T cell repertoires in COVID-19. The wider study: Sample material is recorded as cDNA or gDNA derived from T cells, B-cell-depleted T cells, or PBMCs.

Original methodology: Reference gene primer amplification in the assay estimated nucleated cell counts. This table comes from immunoSEQ multiplex PCR, and its TCRdb copy is limited to in-frame clones, with some not included. V, J and clone size are those of that table, while D and trimming were read from the DNA. The table has about 26,000 clones, 92% seen once. Sequenced sample: peripheral blood. The receptor's source is a human donor in a cohort sampled during active COVID-19.

In DNA form, the CDR3 reads TGCGCCAGCAGCCAACCACCGGGACAACCGAACACTGAAGCTTTCTTT. This translates into CASSQPPGQPNTEAFF. The chain links TRBV4-1 to TRBJ1-1, with TRBD1 as a possible D gene (6 bases). V was cut by 2 bases and J by 1 base, with 14 bases left in between. Germline V CDR1 and CDR2: MGHRA, YSYEKL. This CDR3 comprises 16 residues.